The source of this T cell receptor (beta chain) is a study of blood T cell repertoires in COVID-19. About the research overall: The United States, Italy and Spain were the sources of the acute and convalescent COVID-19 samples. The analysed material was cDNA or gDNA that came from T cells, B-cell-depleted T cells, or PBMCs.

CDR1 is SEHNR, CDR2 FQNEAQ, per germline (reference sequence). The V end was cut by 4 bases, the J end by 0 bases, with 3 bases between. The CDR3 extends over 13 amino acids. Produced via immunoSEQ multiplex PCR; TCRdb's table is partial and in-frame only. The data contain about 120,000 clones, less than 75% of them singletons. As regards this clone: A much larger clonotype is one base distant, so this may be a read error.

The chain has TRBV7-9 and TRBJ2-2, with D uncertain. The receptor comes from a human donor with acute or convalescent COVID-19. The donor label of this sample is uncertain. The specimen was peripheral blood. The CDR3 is CASSSANTGELFF. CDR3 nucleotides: TGTGCCAGCAGCTCCGCGAACACCGGGGAGCTGTTTTTT. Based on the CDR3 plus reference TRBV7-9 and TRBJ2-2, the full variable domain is DTGVSQNPRHKITKRGQNVTFRCDPISEHNRLYWYRQTLGQGPEFLTYFQNEAQLEKSRLLSDRFSAERPKGSFSTLEIQRTEQGDSAMYLCASSSANTGELFFGEGSRLTVL.